This TCR beta chain was observed in a study of blood T cell repertoires in COVID-19. Study-level background: Samples taken during acute and convalescent COVID-19 were collected in the United States, Italy and Spain. PBMCs, B-cell-depleted T cells, or T cells provided the cDNA or gDNA that made up the material.

Source study methods: Estimated nucleated cell counts came from reference gene primer amplification. Profiling relied on immunoSEQ multiplex PCR, and the TCRdb table lists in-frame clones only, not all of them. That table furnishes V, J and clone size, whereas the DNA furnished D and trimming. The sample shows 65,000 to 80,000 clones, roughly 78% of them seen only once. Germline-derived CDR1 and CDR2 are SGDLS and YYNGEE. The CDR3 is 14 residues long. The ends were cut back, 3 bases at V and 5 bases at J, with 12 bases in the middle. This receptor was taken from a human donor in a cohort sampled during active COVID-19. The rearrangement joins TRBV9 to TRBJ1-3; D might be TRBD1 (6 bases). The sequencing sample was made of peripheral blood. The chain's CDR3 is CASSATGMRNTIYF. The CDR3 nucleotides read TGTGCCAGCAGCGCAACAGGGATGAGAAACACCATATATTTT.